What follows are 7 T cell receptor beta chains derived from one specimen sequenced in a study of T cells in Graves' hyperthyroidism and ophthalmopathy. Amplified TCR beta CDR3 regions derived from RNA transcripts. First-round RT-PCR of the TCR CDR3 relied on the HTBI primer set. TCRdb itself ran the multiplex PCR reads through MiXCR, one entry per CDR3 protein. Of approximately 420,000 distinct CDR3 sequences listed, just under 15% are singletons. Sequencing was performed on blood. Source of these receptors: a woman in her thirties with Graves' hyperthyroidism.

This clonotype was counted at least ten times. This chain connects TRBV12-3 or TRBV12-4 to TRBJ2-3; D call uncertain. The V and J ends lost 5 bases and 2 bases respectively, with 17 bases between them. This CDR3 has 16 amino acids. The CDR3 DNA reads as TGTGCCAGCAGTCCCAATGAGGAGAAATTCACAGATACGCAGTATTTT. Its protein is CASSPNEEKFTDTQYF.

V usage is TRBV7-9 and J usage is TRBJ2-7; D is possibly TRBD1 (6 bases). The CDR3 length is 14 residues. Germline-derived CDR1 and CDR2 are SEHNR and FQNEAQ (reference sequence). Trimming left V 6 bases short and J 1 base short, with 13 bases between. CDR3: CASRPTGLSYEQYF. The CDR3 DNA reads TGTGCCAGCAGACCTACAGGGTTGTCCTACGAGCAGTACTTC.

This clonotype was counted ten times or more. The J gene is TRBJ2-7, the V gene TRBV9, with no clear D. Germline V gene data show CDR1 as SGDLS and CDR2 as YYNGEE. CDR3 length: 15 amino acids. Trimming pared 4 bases from V and 3 bases from J, leaving 17 bases between. The CDR3 DNA is TGTGCCAGCAGCCCTTCTCCTCTTTTACGCTACGAGCAGTACTTC. This gives the protein CASSPSPLLRYEQYF. Full variable domain (rest looked up from reference TRBV9 and TRBJ2-7): DSGVTQTPKHLITATGQRVTLRCSPRSGDLSVYWYQQSLDQGLQFLIQYYNGEERAKGNILERFSAQQFPDLHSELNLSSLELGDSALYFCASSPSPLLRYEQYFGPGTRLTVT.

The J gene is TRBJ2-7, the V gene TRBV29-1; 10 positions match TRBD2. TRBJ2-1 matches the DNA end more closely, so the J call is doubtful. Germline CDR1 is SQVTM and CDR2 is ANQGSEA. The CDR3 covers 14 residues. The CDR3 DNA reads as TGCAGCGTTGTGGCTAGCGGGAGAGAGTACGAGCAGTTCTTC. Encoded protein: CSVVASGREYEQFF.

This clonotype was counted between two and nine times. The chain employs TRBV30 and TRBJ1-3; maybe TRBD1 (5 bases). Germline V gene data show CDR1 as GTSNPN and CDR2 as SVGIG (reference sequence). V was pared by 0 bases and J by 8 bases, with 11 bases between. The CDR3 has 13 residues. DNA of the CDR3: TGTGCCTGGAGTGTGTGGGGCTTGGACACCATATATTTT. Its translation: CAWSVWGLDTIYF. The variable domain in full, with the rest retrieved from reference TRBV30 and TRBJ1-3, is SQTIHQWPATLVQPVGSPLSLECTVEGTSNPNLYWYRQAAGRGLQLLFYSVGIGQISSEVPQNLSASRPQDRQFILSSKKLLLSDSGFYLCAWSVWGLDTIYFGEGSWLTVV.

Many counts were recorded for this clonotype. The rearrangement uses TRBV7-2 and TRBJ2-7, with 10 bases lining up with TRBD1. This CDR3 contains 14 residues. J was trimmed by 7 bases and V by 3 bases; bases with no gene match: 6. CDR1 is SGHTA, CDR2 FQGNSA, per germline. CDR3 region: CASSFRQGAGEQYF. The CDR3 DNA is TGTGCCAGCAGCTTCCGACAGGGGGCTGGGGAGCAGTACTTC.

The genes are TRBV15 and TRBJ2-5, with D possibly being TRBD1 (6 bases). The CDR3 is 17 amino acids. The germline CDR1 and CDR2 sequences are LNHNV and YYDKDF (reference sequence). The V gene lost 3 bases and the J gene lost 4 bases, with 21 bases spanning the gap. In DNA, the CDR3 is TGTGCCACCAGCAGCTTAACAGGGATTTTACAGGGAGAGACCCAGTACTTC. Amino acid sequence: CATSSLTGILQGETQYF.